These T cell receptor beta chains were read from a single sample in a study of blood T cell repertoires in COVID-19. Method: immunoSEQ multiplex PCR; TCRdb's copy keeps in-frame clones and lacks some. The data show around 100,000 clones, with around 92% seen just once and 3% to 4.5% held by the top ten. Sequencing was done on a sample of peripheral blood. The receptors originated from a woman in her fifties or sixties with acute or convalescent COVID-19. Both conserved end residues are part of each CDR3. The order of the fields is V gene, J gene, clone size, D gene, CDR3 DNA, CDR3 protein. A D gene is named only where the DNA matches it firmly. Rows give clone size only sometimes, using once, few, many, or a class for an expanded clone.

V gene: TRBV7-9
J gene: TRBJ2-3
clone size: once
D gene: TRBD2
CDR3 DNA: TGTGCCAGCAGCTCGACTAGCAAGAGCACAGATACGCAGTATTTT
CDR3 protein: CASSSTSKSTDTQYF

V gene: TRBV2
J gene: TRBJ2-1
clone size: -
D gene: -
CDR3 DNA: TGTGCCAGCCTAAAAAACAATGAGCAGTTCTTC
CDR3 protein: CASLKNNEQFF

V gene: TRBV18
J gene: TRBJ2-7
clone size: -
D gene: -
CDR3 DNA: TGTGCCAGCTCACCGGCAGGGCGCTACGAGCAGTACTTC
CDR3 protein: CASSPAGRYEQYF

V gene: TRBV6-5
J gene: TRBJ2-2
clone size: -
D gene: -
CDR3 DNA: TGTGCCAGCAGTTACAATAGTGGGCTGGCGGGGGAGCTGTTTTTT
CDR3 protein: CASSYNSGLAGELFF

V gene: TRBV2
J gene: TRBJ2-7
clone size: -
D gene: -
CDR3 DNA: TGTGCCAGCAACCCCTCCTCCGGTCTTTTGGCAGTAGCCGAGCAGTACTTC
CDR3 protein: CASNPSSGLLAVAEQYF

V gene: TRBV2
J gene: TRBJ1-6
clone size: few
D gene: -
CDR3 DNA: TGTGCCAGCAGTTCCACAAGTCCTTCCTATAATTCACCCCTCCACTTT
CDR3 protein: CASSSTSPSYNSPLHF

V gene: TRBV2
J gene: TRBJ1-4
clone size: -
D gene: TRBD1
CDR3 DNA: TGTGCCAGCAGCGGACAGGGGGTGAATGAAAAACTGTTTTTT
CDR3 protein: CASSGQGVNEKLFF

V gene: TRBV5-1
J gene: TRBJ2-1
clone size: -
D gene: -
CDR3 DNA: TGCGCCAGCAGCTTGATGGTCAGCGGGTCCTACAATGAGCAGTTCTTC
CDR3 protein: CASSLMVSGSYNEQFF

V gene: TRBV3-1/TRBV3-2
J gene: TRBJ2-5
clone size: -
D gene: TRBD2
CDR3 DNA: TGTGCCAGCAGCCAAGAAAGACTAGCGGGAGGTTCAGAGACCCAGTACTTC
CDR3 protein: CASSQERLAGGSETQYF

V gene: TRBV11-2
J gene: TRBJ2-2
clone size: few
D gene: TRBD2
CDR3 DNA: TGTGCCAGCAGCTCTTATAGCGGGACCGGGGAGCTGTTTTTT
CDR3 protein: CASSSYSGTGELFF

V gene: TRBV5-1
J gene: TRBJ2-7
clone size: -
D gene: TRBD1
CDR3 DNA: TGCGCCAGCAGCTTGGCTCCCCTGACAGGGCAAGGGGACGAGCAGTACTTC
CDR3 protein: CASSLAPLTGQGDEQYF

V gene: TRBV2
J gene: TRBJ2-3
clone size: -
D gene: -
CDR3 DNA: TGTGCCAGCAGTGTCCCTAGAGATACGCAGTATTTT
CDR3 protein: CASSVPRDTQYF

V gene: TRBV28
J gene: TRBJ1-4
clone size: once
D gene: -
CDR3 DNA: TGTGCCAGCAACCCGGGACAACGAGAAAAACTGTTTTTT
CDR3 protein: CASNPGQREKLFF

V gene: TRBV6-6
J gene: TRBJ2-5
clone size: -
D gene: -
CDR3 DNA: TGTGCCAGCAGTTACAGCGGAGCTCAAGAGACCCAGTACTTC
CDR3 protein: CASSYSGAQETQYF

V gene: TRBV7-8
J gene: TRBJ1-1
clone size: -
D gene: -
CDR3 DNA: TGTGCCAGCAGCTTAGCGCGAGACAGAGAAGCTTTCTTT
CDR3 protein: CASSLARDREAFF

V gene: TRBV3-1/TRBV3-2
J gene: TRBJ2-3
clone size: -
D gene: -
CDR3 DNA: TGTGCCAGCAGACAAGGAATACCCGGCGGGGATACGCAGTATTTT
CDR3 protein: CASRQGIPGGDTQYF

V gene: TRBV5-4
J gene: TRBJ2-5
clone size: -
D gene: -
CDR3 DNA: TGTGCCAGCGGAGGGACAGAATCACAAGAGACCCAGTACTTC
CDR3 protein: CASGGTESQETQYF

V gene: TRBV5-1
J gene: TRBJ2-2
clone size: once
D gene: TRBD1
CDR3 DNA: TGCGCCAGCAGCACGACAGGGTCCTCGAACACCGGGGAGCTGTTTTTT
CDR3 protein: CASSTTGSSNTGELFF

V gene: TRBV3-1/TRBV3-2
J gene: TRBJ1-1
clone size: -
D gene: TRBD1
CDR3 DNA: TGTGCCAGCAGCCAAGCAGCGACAGGGCTGAGGACTGAAGCTTTCTTT
CDR3 protein: CASSQAATGLRTEAFF

V gene: TRBV12-3/TRBV12-4
J gene: TRBJ1-2
clone size: -
D gene: -
CDR3 DNA: TGTGCCAGCAGTTTAAGGGGGGGCTCAGGCTACACCTTC
CDR3 protein: CASSLRGGSGYTF

V gene: TRBV5-4
J gene: TRBJ2-5
clone size: -
D gene: TRBD2
CDR3 DNA: TGTGCCAGCAGCCCCACGATCCGACTAGCGGGAGGGCGGGAGACCCAGTACTTC
CDR3 protein: CASSPTIRLAGGRETQYF

V gene: TRBV2
J gene: TRBJ2-2
clone size: -
D gene: -
CDR3 DNA: TGTGCCAGCAGGGCTCACGGGAATAAGGGGGAGCTGTTTTTT
CDR3 protein: CASRAHGNKGELFF

V gene: TRBV9
J gene: TRBJ2-1
clone size: -
D gene: -
CDR3 DNA: TGTGCCAGCAGCGCGAGGACTAACCACAATGAGCAGTTCTTC
CDR3 protein: CASSARTNHNEQFF

V gene: TRBV21-1
J gene: TRBJ1-5
clone size: -
D gene: -
CDR3 DNA: TGTGCCAGCAGCAAATGGGGGGAAGAGAGCAATCAGCCCCAGCATTTT
CDR3 protein: CASSKWGEESNQPQHF